The rows below give T cell receptor beta chains drawn from one sample of a study of sequential checkpoint blockade in melanoma. Assay used: immunoSEQ multiplex PCR; TCRdb lists only in-frame clones, some missing. The sample lists 20,000 to 25,000 clones; approximately 30% were seen once. Sequencing used tumor tissue (inferred from file names), obtained from a patient given nivolumab and ipilimumab in sequence. The receptors were gathered from a human donor with melanoma. The CDR3 runs from the conserved cysteine through the conserved F or W. A D gene is named only where the DNA matches it firmly. Size tells how often a clone was seen (once, few, many) or the class of an expanded clone, and some rows leave it out.

V: TRBV5-1; D: NA; size: NA; J: TRBJ2-7; CDR3: CASSLAQGTYEQYF; DNA: TGCGCCAGCAGCTTGGCCCAGGGGACCTACGAGCAGTACTTC
V: TRBV25-1; D: NA; size: NA; J: TRBJ1-5; CDR3: CASSESSIEPQHF; DNA: TGTGCCAGCAGTGAATCTTCGATAGAGCCCCAGCATTTT
V: TRBV29-1; D: NA; size: NA; J: TRBJ1-1; CDR3: CSVPLGNTEAFF; DNA: TGCAGCGTCCCCCTTGGGAACACTGAAGCTTTCTTT
V: TRBV28; D: TRBD1; size: NA; J: TRBJ1-5; CDR3: CASITGTGGWDNQPQHF; DNA: TGTGCCAGCATCACCGGGACAGGGGGCTGGGACAATCAGCCCCAGCATTTT
V: TRBV15; D: NA; size: few; J: TRBJ1-1; CDR3: CATSRDSTNTEAFF; DNA: TGTGCCACCAGCAGAGATTCGACGAACACTGAAGCTTTCTTT
V: TRBV28; D: NA; size: NA; J: TRBJ1-3; CDR3: CASSSPRVSGNTIYF; DNA: TGTGCCAGCAGCTCCCCGCGGGTCTCTGGAAACACCATATATTTT
V: TRBV19; D: NA; size: few; J: TRBJ2-5; CDR3: CASGSSGEETQYF; DNA: TGTGCCAGTGGCTCATCGGGAGAAGAGACCCAGTACTTC
V: TRBV25-1; D: NA; size: NA; J: TRBJ1-1; CDR3: CASRAKNTEAFF; DNA: TGTGCCAGCAGGGCAAAGAACACTGAAGCTTTCTTT
V: TRBV11-3; D: NA; size: few; J: TRBJ2-7; CDR3: CASSLYASIYEQYF; DNA: TGTGCCAGCAGCTTATACGCTAGTATCTACGAGCAGTACTTC
V: TRBV6-7; D: TRBD2; size: few; J: TRBJ2-7; CDR3: CASTQPGASGRMVTVYEQYF; DNA: TGTGCCAGCACTCAGCCGGGGGCTAGCGGGAGGATGGTGACGGTTTACGAGCAGTACTTC
V: TRBV30; D: TRBD1; size: few; J: TRBJ1-4; CDR3: CAWRDPGQWGEKLFF; DNA: TGTGCCTGGAGGGACCCGGGACAGTGGGGAGAAAAACTGTTTTTT
V: TRBV19; D: NA; size: NA; J: TRBJ2-1; CDR3: CASSIVGAYNEQFF; DNA: TGTGCCAGTAGTATAGTGGGGGCCTACAATGAGCAGTTCTTC
V: TRBV29-1; D: TRBD1; size: NA; J: TRBJ1-5; CDR3: CSVAQGDSNQPQHF; DNA: TGCAGCGTCGCCCAGGGGGATAGCAATCAGCCCCAGCATTTT
V: TRBV19; D: NA; size: NA; J: TRBJ1-1; CDR3: CASSIGAPRNTEAFF; DNA: TGTGCCAGTAGTATCGGGGCCCCCCGGAACACTGAAGCTTTCTTT
V: TRBV19; D: TRBD1; size: NA; J: TRBJ1-6; CDR3: CASSTRTGYNSPLHF; DNA: TGTGCCAGTAGTACCCGGACAGGTTATAATTCACCCCTCCACTTT
V: TRBV7-1; D: NA; size: NA; J: TRBJ2-7; CDR3: CASSPRTDFAYEQYF; DNA: TGTGCCAGCAGCCCCCGGACAGATTTCGCCTACGAGCAGTACTTC
V: TRBV11-3; D: TRBD2; size: many; J: TRBJ2-3; CDR3: CASSSNYRTRRTDTQYF; DNA: TGTGCCAGCAGCTCTAACTACCGGACTAGGCGCACAGATACGCAGTATTTT
V: TRBV30; D: TRBD1; size: NA; J: TRBJ1-5; CDR3: CAWSVRDRFSNQPQHF; DNA: TGTGCCTGGAGTGTCCGGGACAGGTTCTCCAATCAGCCCCAGCATTTT
V: TRBV19; D: NA; size: NA; J: TRBJ2-5; CDR3: CASSSRSGTRYLETQYF; DNA: TGTGCCAGTAGTTCTAGGTCCGGGACTCGTTATTTGGAGACCCAGTACTTC
V: TRBV19; D: TRBD1; size: few; J: TRBJ2-7; CDR3: CASSKPGQPAYEQYF; DNA: TGTGCCAGTAGTAAACCGGGACAGCCGGCCTACGAGCAGTACTTC